This T cell receptor beta chain was retrieved from a study of T cell changes during pregnancy in multiple sclerosis. The germline V gene has CDR1 SNHLY and CDR2 FYNNEI. The V segment lost 6 bases and the J segment 2 bases; nucleotides outside the gene matches: 13. CDR3 size: 18 residues. The protocol was immunoSEQ multiplex PCR, while the TCRdb copy is restricted to in-frame clones and leaves out a portion. The table lists around 57,000 clones, about 90% of them singletons. The receptor comes from a female donor in good health, enrolled as a control in a pregnancy study. The chain employs TRBV2 and TRBJ2-7; the match to TRBD2 covers 13 bases. This specimen consisted of peripheral blood, obtained in the third trimester of pregnancy. For the CDR3, the DNA is TGTGCCAGCAGGCCTACTCGACTAGCGGGGGGCCCCCCCTACGAGCAGTACTTC. Its translation: CASRPTRLAGGPPYEQYF.